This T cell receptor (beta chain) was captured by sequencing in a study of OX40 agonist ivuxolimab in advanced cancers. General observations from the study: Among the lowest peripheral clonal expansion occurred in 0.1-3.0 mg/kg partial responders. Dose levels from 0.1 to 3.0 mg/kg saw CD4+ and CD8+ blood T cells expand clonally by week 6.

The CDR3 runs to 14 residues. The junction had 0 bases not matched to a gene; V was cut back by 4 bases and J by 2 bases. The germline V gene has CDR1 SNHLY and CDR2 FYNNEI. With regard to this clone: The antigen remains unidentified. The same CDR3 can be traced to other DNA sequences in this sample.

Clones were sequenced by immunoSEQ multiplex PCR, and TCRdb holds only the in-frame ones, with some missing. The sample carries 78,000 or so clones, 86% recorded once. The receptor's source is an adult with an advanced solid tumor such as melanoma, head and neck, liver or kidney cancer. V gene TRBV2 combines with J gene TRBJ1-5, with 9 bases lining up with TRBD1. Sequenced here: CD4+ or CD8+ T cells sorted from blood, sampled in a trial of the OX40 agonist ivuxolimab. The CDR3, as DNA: TGTGCCAGCAGTGGACAGGGGGGCAATCAGCCCCAGCATTTT. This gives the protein CASSGQGGNQPQHF.